These 17 T cell receptor beta chains originate from one sample sequenced in a study of blood T cell repertoires in COVID-19. Produced via immunoSEQ multiplex PCR; TCRdb's table is partial and in-frame only. The repertoire holds roughly 180,000 clones, 70% to 90% seen once, with about 8.2% in the top ten. Sequencing was performed on peripheral blood. Receptors originate from a man aged 55 to 70 with acute or convalescent COVID-19.

The chain links TRBV7-2 to TRBJ1-6, with no clear D. Germline CDR1 SGHTA, CDR2 FQGNSA. Between the trimmed V and J ends, which lost 2 bases and 5 bases, there was a span of 13 bases. This CDR3 contains 16 residues. In DNA form, the CDR3 reads TGTGCCAGCAGCTTACAGCGGCCAGTTGATAATTCACCCCTCCACTTT. It translates to CASSLQRPVDNSPLHF.

The J gene is TRBJ2-2, the V gene TRBV5-1, with D unresolved. Germline V gene sequence: CDR1 SGHRS, CDR2 YFSETQ. This CDR3 comprises 14 residues. V was clipped by 5 bases and J by 5 bases, with 13 bases between them. The CDR3 reads CASRPTPITGELFF. In nucleotides, the CDR3 is TGCGCCAGCAGACCGACTCCCATTACCGGGGAGCTGTTTTTT.

Turning to this clone: The junction does not match germline at one end; this may be a read error. The chain joins TRBV11-3 to TRBJ2-3, with 8 bases identical to TRBD1. This CDR3 is built from 12 residues. The V gene's germline CDR1 is SGHNT and CDR2 YENEEA. CDR3 sequence (DNA): TGTGCCAGCAGCGCCGGACAGGGAGAAGCGGATTTT. Translated, it gives CASSAGQGEADF.

The chain links TRBV11-2 to TRBJ2-1; 7 bases are a match to TRBD2. Trimming removed 4 bases from V and 9 bases from J; junction bases left unmatched: 15. The CDR3 covers 16 residues. The germline gives CDR1 SGHAT, CDR2 FQNNGV. CDR3 in amino acids: CASSSWDYNHRGEQFF. The CDR3 DNA follows: TGTGCCAGCAGCTCCTGGGACTACAACCACCGCGGTGAGCAGTTCTTC.

This chain joins TRBV19 and TRBJ1-1; 9 bases agree with TRBD1. CDR1 and CDR2 from the germline V gene are LNHDA and SQIVND (reference sequence). The CDR3 is 15 amino acids. With 5 bases clipped from V and 4 bases from J, the junction kept 8 bases outside the gene matches. CDR3 residues: CASSSNRGLRTEAFF. The CDR3 DNA reads TGTGCCAGTAGTTCGAACAGGGGGCTGCGCACTGAAGCTTTCTTT. Drawing the rest from reference TRBV19 and TRBJ1-1, the complete variable domain is DGGITQSPKYLFRKEGQNVTLSCEQNLNHDAMYWYRQDPGQGLRLIYYSQIVNDFQKGDIAEGYSVSREKKESFPLTVTSAQKNPTAFYLCASSSNRGLRTEAFFGQGTRLTVV.

This clone was picked up a small number of times. This sequence joins TRBV28 and TRBJ2-7, with 8 nucleotides matching TRBD2. J gave up 0 bases and V 3 bases, and 4 bases lay outside the gene matches. Per the germline V gene, CDR1 is MDHEN and CDR2 is SYDVKM. This CDR3 spans 15 amino acids. As DNA, the CDR3 is TGTGCCAGCAGTTTCGGGGGGGCCAACTCCTACGAGCAGTACTTC. Translation: CASSFGGANSYEQYF.

The chain links TRBV7-6 to TRBJ2-2, with D uncertain. Germline CDR1 is SGHVS and CDR2 is FNYEAQ. The CDR3 length is 14 residues. The V gene lost 5 bases and the J gene lost 1 base, with 8 bases spanning the gap. As DNA, the CDR3 is TGTGCCAGCAGCCCCAGTCTGAACACCGGGGAGCTGTTTTTT. It is translated as CASSPSLNTGELFF.

The rearrangement links TRBV18 to TRBJ1-6, with a tentative D call TRBD1 (6 bases). The germline V gene has CDR1 KGHSH and CDR2 LQKENI. The CDR3 runs 16 residues. The ends were cut back, 5 bases at V and 0 bases at J, with 11 bases in the middle. CDR3 sequence: CASSGTTSSYNSPLHF. The DNA for the CDR3 is TGTGCCAGCTCAGGGACAACGAGCTCCTATAATTCACCCCTCCACTTT.

J is TRBJ1-5 and V is TRBV19; D possibly corresponds to TRBD1 (6 bases). V lost 6 bases and J 4 bases, leaving 10 bases between the germline ends. CDR1 and CDR2 (germline): LNHDA, SQIVND (reference sequence). CDR3 length: 13 amino acids. The CDR3 coding sequence is TGTGCCAGTAGCGGACAGAATAATCAGCCCCAGCATTTT. Its protein product is CASSGQNNQPQHF.

V and J are TRBV18 and TRBJ1-6, with 12 bases fitting TRBD1. CDR1 and CDR2 (germline): KGHSH, LQKENI. The trim removed 5 bases at V and 7 bases at J, leaving 15 bases unmatched. The CDR3 loop spans 19 amino acids. CDR3 coding DNA: TGTGCCAGCTCATCGACGGGACAGGGGGCGTATATTTTCAATTCACCCCTCCACTTT. Protein: CASSSTGQGAYIFNSPLHF.

The DNA of the CDR3 is TGTGCCAGCAGCGTGTGGACAGGGGACGGCGAGCAGTACTTC. As protein: CASSVWTGDGEQYF. The genes are TRBV7-8 and TRBJ2-7; TRBD1 aligns across 9 bases. Germline CDR1 is SGHVS and CDR2 is FQNEAQ. CDR3 length equals 14 residues. The J segment lost 6 bases and the V segment lost 5 bases, leaving 8 bases of the junction unmatched. The variable domain in full, with the rest retrieved from reference TRBV7-8 and TRBJ2-7, is GAGVSQSPRYKVAKRGQDVALRCDPISGHVSLFWYQQALGQGPEFLTYFQNEAQLDKSGLPSDRFFAERPEGSVSTLKIQRTQQEDSAVYLCASSVWTGDGEQYFGPGTRLTVT.

V and J are TRBV19 and TRBJ2-7; the match to TRBD2 covers 8 bases. The germline V gene encodes CDR1 LNHDA and CDR2 SQIVND (reference sequence). V trimming: 5 bases; J trimming: 0 bases; junction bases outside the gene matches: 12. The CDR3 has 17 residues. CDR3 nucleotides: TGTGCCAGTAGTCTTAGACTAGCGTGGGCGAGCTCCTACGAGCAGTACTTC. This codes for CASSLRLAWASSYEQYF.

The chain uses TRBV9 and TRBJ1-4, with 8 bases matching TRBD1. Germline V lookup: CDR1 SGDLS, CDR2 YYNGEE. V trimming: 0 bases; J trimming: 3 bases; junction bases outside the gene matches: 4. The CDR3 has 16 residues. The CDR3 sequence is CASSVDQGAANEKLFF. The DNA for the CDR3 is TGTGCCAGCAGCGTAGACCAGGGGGCAGCTAATGAAAAACTGTTTTTT.

The CDR3 here is CASSPHRDSTTGELFF. CDR3 sequence (DNA): TGCGCCAGCAGCCCCCACCGGGACAGCACGACCGGGGAGCTGTTTTTT. The V call is TRBV5-1, the J call TRBJ2-2; TRBD1 agrees at 7 bases. CDR1 is SGHRS, CDR2 YFSETQ, per germline. The CDR3 is 16 amino acids. The trim removed 4 bases at V and 5 bases at J, leaving 11 bases unmatched.

This clone was detected only once. J is TRBJ1-6 and V is TRBV30, with D possibly matching TRBD1 (5 bases). Germline CDR1 and CDR2: GTSNPN and SVGIG (reference sequence). V lost 4 bases, J lost 4 bases, and 8 bases lay in between. The CDR3 has 13 amino acids. The DNA of the CDR3 is TGTGCCTGGACAGGGTCATATAATTCACCCCTCCACTTT. The encoded protein is CAWTGSYNSPLHF.

V gene TRBV7-3 combines with J gene TRBJ2-1; 9 bases are shared with TRBD2. V trimming: 3 bases; J trimming: 4 bases; junction bases outside the gene matches: 1. The CDR3 loop spans 14 amino acids. Germline V lookup: CDR1 SGHTA, CDR2 FQGTGA. CDR3 protein: CASSFLAGYNEQFF. DNA for the CDR3: TGTGCCAGCAGCTTCCTAGCGGGATACAATGAGCAGTTCTTC.

J is TRBJ1-1 and V is TRBV9, with 9 nucleotides matching TRBD1. Trimming removed 4 bases from V and 4 bases from J; junction bases left unmatched: 8. This CDR3 spans 15 amino acids. CDR1 SGDLS and CDR2 YYNGEE come from the germline V gene. The CDR3 sequence is CASSTRPGQGTEAFF. Here the CDR3 DNA reads TGTGCCAGCAGCACTCGACCGGGACAGGGCACTGAAGCTTTCTTT.